One and the same sample provided the 10 T cell receptor beta chains below, sequenced in a study of blood T cell repertoires in COVID-19. Only in-frame clones appear in the TCRdb table, and some are missing; sequencing was by immunoSEQ multiplex PCR. The sample includes 400,000 to 550,000 clones, 70% to 90% of them seen just once. The source material was PBMCs or T cells enriched from blood (not recorded which). All receptors come from a woman between 18 and 29 years old with acute COVID-19.

CDR3 residues: CASSLAGTSGPTDTQYF. The CDR3, as DNA: TGTGCCAGCAGCTTGGCCGGGACTAGCGGGCCTACAGATACGCAGTATTTT. The chain links TRBV5-8 to TRBJ2-3; 12 bases are shared with TRBD2. The CDR3 length is 17 residues. V was pared by 0 bases and J by 3 bases, with 5 bases of the junction left unmatched. Germline CDR1 SGHTS, CDR2 YDEGEE.

This clone occurred once. This sequence joins TRBV29-1 and TRBJ2-7; TRBD1 might be the D (5 bases). CDR1 is SQVTM and CDR2 is ANQGSEA in the germline V gene. V gave up 6 bases and J gave up 0 bases, with 9 bases separating them. The CDR3 consists of 12 residues. CDR3 protein: CSVRESSYEQYF. The CDR3 coding sequence is TGCAGCGTCAGGGAAAGCTCCTACGAGCAGTACTTC.

For the CDR3, the DNA is TGTGCCAGCAGCTTATATCCTAGCGCTAAATACACAGATACGCAGTATTTT. Amino acid sequence: CASSLYPSAKYTDTQYF. The genes are TRBV7-2 and TRBJ2-3; TRBD2 is a possible D gene (6 bases). The germline V gene has CDR1 SGHTA and CDR2 FQGNSA. V lost 2 bases and J lost 2, with 17 bases in between. The CDR3 runs 17 residues.

The rearrangement joins TRBV7-9 to TRBJ2-5, with D maybe TRBD2 (6 bases). The germline gives CDR1 SEHNR, CDR2 FQNEAQ (reference sequence). Deletions cut 4 bases from V and 7 bases from J, with 13 bases between. The CDR3 spans 13 residues. The CDR3 is CASSSGFGRTQYF. For the CDR3, the DNA is TGTGCCAGCAGCTCAGGGTTCGGGAGGACCCAGTACTTC.

This chain connects TRBV6-2 or TRBV6-3 to TRBJ1-2; tentatively, D is TRBD1 (5 bases). The CDR3 contains 15 residues. CDR1 MNHEY and CDR2 SVGEGT come from the germline V gene. Trimming removed 2 bases at V and 6 bases at J, with 16 bases between. In DNA form, the CDR3 reads TGTGCCAGCAGTTACACCCCGCAGGGATCCCATGGCTACACCTTC. It yields the protein CASSYTPQGSHGYTF.

The V and J genes are TRBV7-9 and TRBJ1-6; 7 positions match TRBD1. Germline CDR1 and CDR2: SEHNR and FQNEAQ (reference sequence). J was trimmed by 6 bases and V by 6 bases; bases with no gene match: 5. CDR3 length: 14 amino acids. The CDR3 reads CASRAGQINSPLHF. In nucleotides, the CDR3 is TGTGCCAGCAGGGCGGGACAGATTAATTCACCCCTCCACTTT.

The V gene is TRBV9, the J gene TRBJ2-2; TRBD1 aligns across 9 bases. This CDR3 region has 13 residues. The germline CDR1 and CDR2 sequences are SGDLS and YYNGEE. With V trimmed by 6 bases and J by 8 bases, 5 bases remained unmatched. In DNA form, the CDR3 reads TGTGCCAGCATAGGACAGGGGACGGGGGAGCTGTTTTTT. Residues: CASIGQGTGELFF.

This rearrangement joins TRBV12-3 or TRBV12-4 to TRBJ2-2; a weak D match, TRBD1 (5 bases). The CDR3 runs 12 residues. Trimming left V 7 bases short and J 8 bases short, with 11 bases between. CDR3 protein: CASTIRTGELFF. The CDR3 coding sequence is TGTGCCAGCACCATTCGGACAGGGGAGCTGTTTTTT.

The gene calls are TRBV30 and TRBJ2-7, with 7 bases that match TRBD1. J gave up 0 bases and V 1 base, and 9 bases lay outside the gene matches. The V gene's germline CDR1 is GTSNPN and CDR2 SVGIG (reference sequence). This CDR3 region has 16 residues. CDR3 nucleotides: TGTGCCTGGAGTGGTGGCCCCGGGACAGCCTCCTACGAGCAGTACTTC. Translating it yields CAWSGGPGTASYEQYF.

The V and J genes are TRBV9 and TRBJ2-1; D gene unclear. The V end lost 4 bases, the J end lost 5 bases, and 16 bases lay between the germline ends. The germline gives CDR1 SGDLS, CDR2 YYNGEE. The CDR3 covers 15 residues. In nucleotides, the CDR3 is TGTGCCAGCAGCCCGTCCGTTCTAGAAAACAATGAGCAGTTCTTC. It specifies CASSPSVLENNEQFF.